One and the same sample provided the 22 T cell receptor beta chains below, sequenced in a study of T-cell memory formation after mild COVID-19. MiXCR, run by TCRdb on the 5' RACE reads, gives a single entry per CDR3 protein. Of roughly 310,000 distinct CDR3 sequences in the sample, approximately 15% were seen once. The sample was PBMCs or a T cell subset sorted from them (not recorded which). All receptors come from a man between 18 and 29 years old who had mild COVID-19 (a few samples of this study predate the infection). Cell type and time point are not known.

This clonotype turned up a few times. The rearrangement links TRBV19 to TRBJ2-1; 9 bases line up with TRBD2. Trimming at V came to 9 bases and at J to 10 bases, leaving 10 bases not matched to a gene. Germline CDR1 is LNHDA and CDR2 is SQIVND (reference sequence). The length of the CDR3 is 13 residues. CDR3 sequence (DNA): TGTGCCAGCCGAGCGGGGGGCCGAGAAGAGCAGTTCTTC. Translating it yields CASRAGGREEQFF.

This clonotype was picked up many times. This chain links TRBV6-6 with TRBJ1-1; D gene ambiguous. CDR1 and CDR2 (germline): MNHNY, SVGAGI (reference sequence). V was pared by 6 bases and J by 6 bases, with 11 bases between. The CDR3 totals 12 residues. CDR3 coding DNA: TGTGCCAGCAGAGGAGGGATGCCTGAAGCTTTCTTT. Encoded protein: CASRGGMPEAFF.

The chain has TRBV19 and TRBJ2-3, with 10 bases fitting TRBD2. V was pared by 9 bases and J by 1 base, with 10 bases of the junction left unmatched. CDR1 LNHDA and CDR2 SQIVND come from the germline V gene (reference sequence). This CDR3 spans 16 amino acids. DNA for the CDR3: TGTGCCAGGGGGCATCTCGGGACTAGCGGCACAGATACGCAGTATTTT. It codes for CARGHLGTSGTDTQYF.

The rearrangement joins TRBV5-8 to TRBJ2-2; TRBD1 matches at 8 bases. Germline V gene lookup returns CDR1 SGHTS and CDR2 YDEGEE. The CDR3 is 15 amino acids. With 4 bases clipped from V and 3 bases from J, the junction kept 5 bases outside the gene matches. The DNA of the CDR3 is TGTGCCAGCAGCACGACAGGGGCTTACACCGGGGAGCTGTTTTTT. Encoded protein: CASSTTGAYTGELFF.

The table lists this clonotype with many counts. The chain is built from TRBV21-1 and TRBJ2-1; the D segment call TRBD2 is taken from the table without a DNA check. TRBV21-1 is noted as a pseudogene. The CDR3 has 14 residues. The CDR3 bases are TGTGCCAGCAGCACCTCCCCAGCGGGAGAAGAGCAGTTCTTC. This codes for CASSTSPAGEEQFF.

The DNA for the CDR3 is TGTGCCAGCAGGCCCGTATCATCCCGACCCCACCAAGAGACCCAGTACTTC. Translation gives CASRPVSSRPHQETQYF. The chain is built from TRBV25-1 and TRBJ2-5; D gene ambiguous. The CDR3 has 17 amino acids. CDR1 is MGHDK, CDR2 SYGVNS, per germline. V lost 6 bases and J 0 bases, leaving 20 bases between the germline ends.

In this sample, this clonotype turned up a few times. J is TRBJ2-3 and V is TRBV12-3 or TRBV12-4; weak D call: TRBD2 (5 bases). The CDR3 contains 12 residues. With 8 bases removed from V and 2 bases from J, the gap between germline ends came to 8 bases. The CDR3 sequence is CASVRDTDTQYF. CDR3 DNA sequence: TGTGCCAGCGTACGGGACACAGATACGCAGTATTTT.

This clonotype was found a few times. The genes are TRBV14 and TRBJ2-1, with TRBD2 matching over 8 bases. This CDR3 contains 15 residues. Per the germline V gene, CDR1 is SGHDN and CDR2 is FVKESK. The junction had 12 bases not matched to a gene; V was cut back by 6 bases and J by 8 bases. The CDR3 protein is CASSPLAGLPDEQFF. CDR3 DNA sequence: TGTGCCAGCAGTCCTCTAGCGGGCCTTCCGGATGAGCAGTTCTTC.

This clonotype came up a few times. The rearrangement uses TRBV20-1 and TRBJ2-5; D call uncertain. The CDR3 contains 13 residues. V gave up 1 base and J gave up 5 bases, with 11 bases separating them. Per the germline V gene, CDR1 is DFQATT and CDR2 is SNEGSKA (reference sequence). The CDR3 DNA reads TGCAGTGCTAGAGTTGCCCCTGGGGAGACCCAGTACTTC. Translated: CSARVAPGETQYF.

Ten or more counts support this clonotype. The rearrangement joins TRBV5-1 to TRBJ2-7; D not resolved. The CDR3 contains 11 residues. Trimming pared 4 bases from V and 5 bases from J, leaving 7 bases between. CDR1 is SGHRS and CDR2 is YFSETQ in the germline V gene. The CDR3 sequence: CASSLGHEQYV. DNA for the CDR3: TGCGCCAGCAGCCTGGGTCACGAGCAGTACGTC.

The CDR3 here is CSARGREAYGYTF. CDR3 nucleotide sequence: TGCAGTGCTAGAGGGAGGGAGGCCTATGGCTACACCTTC. This chain joins TRBV20-1 and TRBJ1-2, with D unclear. Trimming stripped 1 base from V and 4 bases from J, with 10 bases between. The length of the CDR3 is 13 residues. CDR1 is DFQATT, CDR2 SNEGSKA, per germline (reference sequence).

CDR3 sequence (DNA): TGTGCCACCAGCGTCGCAGGGGATGGCGGGGAGCTGTTTTTT. Its protein product is CATSVAGDGGELFF. The V and J genes are TRBV15 and TRBJ2-2, with D maybe TRBD1 (6 bases). Germline CDR1 is LNHNV and CDR2 is YYDKDF (reference sequence). The CDR3 length is 14 residues. V gave up 5 bases and J gave up 7 bases, with 14 bases separating them.

This clonotype was seen at least ten times. V gene TRBV7-2 combines with J gene TRBJ2-2; maybe TRBD1 (5 bases). The CDR3 sequence is 13 residues long. Germline lookup yields CDR1 SGHTA and CDR2 FQGNSA. V lost 1 base and J lost 6, with 6 bases in between. Written as DNA, the CDR3 is TGTGCCAGCAGCTTAGGGGGCGCCGGGGAGCTGTTTTTT. Translated: CASSLGGAGELFF.

The J gene is TRBJ2-2, the V gene TRBV6-5; 8 bases fit TRBD2. This CDR3 has 16 residues. Germline V gene sequence: CDR1 MNHEY, CDR2 SVGAGI. V trimming: 2 bases; J trimming: 7 bases; junction bases outside the gene matches: 9. CDR3 DNA: TGTGCCAGCAGTTACCCTCCTCGGGGGGGAGGCGGGGAGCTGTTTTTT. The encoded protein is CASSYPPRGGGGELFF.

This clonotype was picked up many times. The rearrangement uses TRBV28 and TRBJ1-5; D gene unclear. The CDR3 has 17 residues. Germline-derived CDR1 and CDR2 are MDHEN and SYDVKM. Trimming stripped 10 bases from V and 6 bases from J, with 28 bases between. CDR3 sequence (DNA): TGTGCCACCAAGACTGGGGAACTCCCTCTTCGGGGTCAGCCCCAGCATTTT. Protein product: CATKTGELPLRGQPQHF.

This clonotype appeared many times. The chain couples TRBV18 to TRBJ2-6; D is tentatively TRBD1 or TRBD2 (6 bases each). Germline CDR1 and CDR2: KGHSH and LQKENI. Trimming pared 3 bases from V and 0 bases from J, leaving 12 bases between. This CDR3 is 17 amino acids long. The CDR3 is CASSPYGGGSGANVLTF. CDR3 DNA sequence: TGTGCCAGCTCACCCTACGGGGGCGGCTCTGGGGCCAACGTCCTGACTTTC.

V usage is TRBV19 and J usage is TRBJ1-1; D perhaps matches TRBD1 (5 bases). Trimming stripped 2 bases from V and 0 bases from J, with 10 bases between. CDR1 and CDR2 from the germline V gene are LNHDA and SQIVND (reference sequence). The CDR3 contains 15 residues. CDR3 nucleotide sequence: TGTGCCAGTAGTATACCGACAGAGTTGAACACTGAAGCTTTCTTT. Amino acids: CASSIPTELNTEAFF.

This clonotype has a count of ten or more. This chain uses TRBV4-1 with TRBJ2-3; 8 nucleotides match TRBD2. V lost 3 bases and J lost 2; bases outside the gene matches: 10. Germline V gives CDR1 MGHRA, CDR2 YSYEKL. The CDR3 runs to 17 residues. In DNA form, the CDR3 reads TGCGCCAGCAGCCAGGACTTTACTAGCGGAAACACAGATACGCAGTATTTT. This codes for CASSQDFTSGNTDTQYF.

This clonotype was recorded many times. The V call is TRBV11-2, the J call TRBJ1-1; D is uncertain. CDR3 length: 13 amino acids. CDR1 is SGHAT and CDR2 is FQNNGV in the germline V gene. Between the trimmed V and J ends, which lost 2 bases and 0 bases, there was a span of 4 bases. CDR3 in amino acids: CASSLPLNTEAFF. The CDR3 DNA reads as TGTGCCAGCAGCTTACCCCTGAACACTGAAGCTTTCTTT.

This clonotype was seen ten or more times. The chain has TRBV5-1 and TRBJ1-2; D ambiguous. The CDR3 sequence is 15 residues long. Trimming removed 2 bases at V and 3 bases at J, with 14 bases between. From germline, CDR1 is SGHRS and CDR2 YFSETQ. In DNA, the CDR3 is TGCGCCAGCAGCTTAACCCCGCAGCTAGACTATGGCTACACCTTC. Its translation is CASSLTPQLDYGYTF.

The chain has TRBV5-6 and TRBJ2-2; D perhaps matches TRBD2 (6 bases). Trimming removed 3 bases from V and 4 bases from J, with 16 bases in between. Germline lookup yields CDR1 SGHDT and CDR2 YYEEEE. The length of the CDR3 is 16 residues. CDR3 residues: CASSSAGWEATGELFF. CDR3 in DNA: TGTGCCAGCAGCTCCGCGGGATGGGAAGCCACCGGGGAGCTGTTTTTT.

This clonotype showed up just a few times. The genes are TRBV6-6 and TRBJ2-3, with D maybe TRBD2 (7 bases). The V gene's germline CDR1 is MNHNY and CDR2 SVGAGI (reference sequence). Trimming took off 2 bases at V and 6 bases at J, with 12 bases between the two ends. The length of the CDR3 is 14 residues. The CDR3 here is CASSYRGARDTQYF. In DNA, the CDR3 is TGTGCCAGCAGTTACCGGGGGGCCAGGGATACGCAGTATTTT.